These T cell receptor beta chains were read from a single sample in a study of blood T cell repertoires in COVID-19. Data came from immunoSEQ multiplex PCR; TCRdb stores just in-frame clones and leaves some out. The sample has approximately 120,000 clones; roughly 87% are singletons. Sequencing input: peripheral blood. All receptors come from an elderly man with active or convalescent COVID-19. Both conserved end residues are part of each CDR3. Each record gives: V gene, J gene, D gene, clone size, CDR3 protein, CDR3 DNA. D genes are given only for firm matches. Clone size is not always given. Where it is, it says once, few, many or a class for expanded clones.

v_call: TRBV6-1
j_call: TRBJ2-7
d_call: -
clone_size: -
cdr3_aa: CASSEQWSTYEQYF
cdr3_nt: TGTGCCAGCAGTGAACAGTGGAGTACCTACGAGCAGTACTTC

v_call: TRBV30
j_call: TRBJ1-3
d_call: -
clone_size: -
cdr3_aa: CAWSGEVGNTIYF
cdr3_nt: TGTGCCTGGAGCGGGGAGGTTGGAAACACCATATATTTT

v_call: TRBV6-5
j_call: TRBJ2-5
d_call: -
clone_size: -
cdr3_aa: CASSYSGSQETQYF
cdr3_nt: TGTGCCAGCAGTTACTCGGGGAGCCAAGAGACCCAGTACTTC

v_call: TRBV28
j_call: TRBJ2-7
d_call: -
clone_size: few
cdr3_aa: CASTRGLNEQYF
cdr3_nt: TGTGCCAGCACCCGAGGGTTAAACGAGCAGTACTTC

v_call: TRBV7-2
j_call: TRBJ1-2
d_call: -
clone_size: -
cdr3_aa: CASTLGRAVDYGYTF
cdr3_nt: TGTGCCAGCACCCTAGGGAGGGCAGTAGACTATGGCTACACCTTC

v_call: TRBV18
j_call: TRBJ2-4
d_call: TRBD2
clone_size: once
cdr3_aa: CASSRTSLAKNIQYF
cdr3_nt: TGTGCCAGCTCACGGACTAGCTTAGCCAAAAACATTCAGTACTTC

v_call: TRBV2
j_call: TRBJ1-5
d_call: TRBD1
clone_size: -
cdr3_aa: CASSDPTGTATSNQPQHF
cdr3_nt: TGTGCCAGCAGTGACCCGACCGGGACAGCGACTAGCAATCAGCCCCAGCATTTT

v_call: TRBV6-4
j_call: TRBJ1-5
d_call: TRBD1
clone_size: medium-sized
cdr3_aa: CASRTTPGTEGHYSNQPQHF
cdr3_nt: TGTGCCAGCAGGACTACCCCCGGGACAGAAGGCCACTATAGCAATCAGCCCCAGCATTTT

v_call: TRBV4-2
j_call: TRBJ1-2
d_call: TRBD1
clone_size: -
cdr3_aa: CASSQALGTGTYGYTF
cdr3_nt: TGTGCCAGCAGCCAAGCCCTAGGGACAGGAACCTATGGCTACACCTTC

v_call: TRBV5-4
j_call: TRBJ2-3
d_call: TRBD2
clone_size: once
cdr3_aa: CASSLYSGGTDTQYF
cdr3_nt: TGTGCCAGCAGCTTGTACAGCGGGGGGACAGATACGCAGTATTTT

v_call: TRBV5-4
j_call: TRBJ2-3
d_call: -
clone_size: -
cdr3_aa: CASSLLLAGGTDTQYF
cdr3_nt: TGTGCCAGCAGCTTGTTGTTGGCGGGCGGCACAGATACGCAGTATTTT

v_call: TRBV6-5
j_call: TRBJ1-2
d_call: -
clone_size: once
cdr3_aa: CASTYSRAGNYGYTF
cdr3_nt: TGTGCCAGCACTTACTCCCGGGCGGGTAACTATGGCTACACCTTC

v_call: TRBV7-9
j_call: TRBJ2-5
d_call: -
clone_size: once
cdr3_aa: CASSFTGIWETQYF
cdr3_nt: TGTGCCAGCAGCTTTACAGGGATTTGGGAGACCCAGTACTTC

v_call: TRBV7-3
j_call: TRBJ2-2
d_call: TRBD1
clone_size: -
cdr3_aa: CASSFSGTGGRTGELFF
cdr3_nt: TGTGCCAGCAGCTTCTCCGGGACAGGGGGCAGGACCGGGGAGCTGTTTTTT

v_call: TRBV6-5
j_call: TRBJ1-1
d_call: -
clone_size: -
cdr3_aa: CASSYGGGNTEAFF
cdr3_nt: TGTGCCAGCAGTTACGGGGGGGGTAACACTGAAGCTTTCTTT

v_call: TRBV7-6
j_call: TRBJ2-5
d_call: TRBD2
clone_size: -
cdr3_aa: CASSLGLAGVLVGTQYF
cdr3_nt: TGTGCCAGCAGTCTCGGACTAGCGGGAGTCCTGGTCGGGACCCAGTACTTC

v_call: TRBV24-1
j_call: TRBJ2-5
d_call: -
clone_size: once
cdr3_aa: CATSDRTISETQYF
cdr3_nt: TGTGCCACCAGTGATCGGACTATATCCGAGACCCAGTACTTC

v_call: TRBV19
j_call: TRBJ1-5
d_call: TRBD1
clone_size: -
cdr3_aa: CASSTGTVYSNQPQHF
cdr3_nt: TGTGCCAGTAGTACAGGGACAGTGTATAGCAATCAGCCCCAGCATTTT

v_call: TRBV5-1
j_call: TRBJ1-1
d_call: TRBD1
clone_size: once
cdr3_aa: CASSLARRGRGSGTEAFF
cdr3_nt: TGCGCCAGCAGCTTGGCCAGGAGGGGGCGCGGTTCGGGAACTGAAGCTTTCTTT

v_call: TRBV4-2
j_call: TRBJ2-3
d_call: -
clone_size: -
cdr3_aa: CASSHAGQNTDTQYF
cdr3_nt: TGTGCCAGCAGCCATGCGGGACAGAACACAGATACGCAGTATTTT

v_call: TRBV18
j_call: TRBJ1-3
d_call: TRBD1
clone_size: -
cdr3_aa: CASSPRTGGSSGNTIYF
cdr3_nt: TGTGCCAGCTCACCAAGAACAGGGGGCTCATCTGGAAACACCATATATTTT

v_call: TRBV4-2
j_call: TRBJ1-1
d_call: -
clone_size: -
cdr3_aa: CASSQGVKLNTEAFF
cdr3_nt: TGTGCCAGCAGCCAAGGAGTGAAACTGAACACTGAAGCTTTCTTT

v_call: TRBV28
j_call: TRBJ2-5
d_call: -
clone_size: -
cdr3_aa: CASSYRVGETQYF
cdr3_nt: TGTGCCAGCAGTTACAGGGTGGGGGAGACCCAGTACTTC

v_call: TRBV28
j_call: TRBJ2-7
d_call: -
clone_size: few
cdr3_aa: CASRGSYSPYEQYF
cdr3_nt: TGTGCCAGCAGGGGCAGCTACTCTCCCTACGAGCAGTACTTC

v_call: TRBV29-1
j_call: TRBJ2-7
d_call: TRBD1
clone_size: -
cdr3_aa: CSVGVRDSQYEQYF
cdr3_nt: TGCAGCGTTGGGGTCCGGGACAGTCAGTACGAGCAGTACTTC

v_call: TRBV5-1
j_call: TRBJ1-2
d_call: -
clone_size: -
cdr3_aa: CASSLGGRGQINYGYTF
cdr3_nt: TGCGCCAGCAGCTTGGGAGGTCGGGGACAAATTAACTATGGCTACACCTTC

v_call: TRBV7-3
j_call: TRBJ2-3
d_call: TRBD2
clone_size: -
cdr3_aa: CASSLRLAGADTQYF
cdr3_nt: TGTGCCAGCAGCTTAAGGCTAGCGGGAGCGGATACGCAGTATTTT

v_call: TRBV13
j_call: TRBJ1-6
d_call: TRBD1
clone_size: -
cdr3_aa: CASSSRQGLNNSPLHF
cdr3_nt: TGTGCCAGCAGTTCCCGACAGGGGCTAAATAATTCACCCCTCCACTTT

v_call: TRBV12-3/TRBV12-4
j_call: TRBJ1-5
d_call: TRBD1
clone_size: -
cdr3_aa: CASSRDRTPPQHF
cdr3_nt: TGTGCCAGCAGCAGGGACAGAACACCGCCCCAGCATTTT

v_call: TRBV27
j_call: TRBJ1-2
d_call: -
clone_size: -
cdr3_aa: CASSFEGRGGYTF
cdr3_nt: TGTGCCAGCAGTTTCGAAGGGAGGGGAGGCTACACCTTC

v_call: TRBV4-2
j_call: TRBJ1-1
d_call: -
clone_size: -
cdr3_aa: CASSQDRGADEAFF
cdr3_nt: TGTGCCAGCAGCCAAGATCGAGGAGCAGATGAAGCTTTCTTT

v_call: TRBV18
j_call: TRBJ2-7
d_call: TRBD1
clone_size: -
cdr3_aa: CASSPLLGQGRDEQYF
cdr3_nt: TGTGCCAGCTCACCACTCCTAGGACAGGGGCGGGACGAGCAGTACTTC

v_call: TRBV5-8
j_call: TRBJ1-2
d_call: TRBD1
clone_size: -
cdr3_aa: CASSPRTGPYGYTF
cdr3_nt: TGTGCCAGCAGCCCACGGACAGGGCCCTATGGCTACACCTTC

v_call: TRBV11-3
j_call: TRBJ2-1
d_call: TRBD2
clone_size: many
cdr3_aa: CASSLGAGGHNEQFF
cdr3_nt: TGTGCCAGCAGCTTAGGAGCGGGGGGCCACAATGAGCAGTTCTTC

v_call: TRBV27
j_call: TRBJ1-1
d_call: -
clone_size: -
cdr3_aa: CASSLSGAPTEAFF
cdr3_nt: TGTGCCAGCAGTTTATCGGGAGCCCCGACTGAAGCTTTCTTT

v_call: TRBV24-1
j_call: TRBJ2-3
d_call: TRBD2
clone_size: -
cdr3_aa: CATSSQREDIDTQYF
cdr3_nt: TGTGCCACCAGTTCCCAGCGGGAGGATATTGATACGCAGTATTTT

v_call: TRBV7-2
j_call: TRBJ1-5
d_call: -
clone_size: -
cdr3_aa: CASSLGRFNQPQHF
cdr3_nt: TGTGCCAGCAGCTTAGGCAGGTTCAATCAGCCCCAGCATTTT

v_call: TRBV7-9
j_call: TRBJ2-7
d_call: TRBD2
clone_size: few
cdr3_aa: CASSSTSGGSYEQYF
cdr3_nt: TGTGCCAGCAGCTCGACTAGCGGGGGCTCCTACGAGCAGTACTTC

v_call: TRBV30
j_call: TRBJ1-2
d_call: TRBD1
clone_size: -
cdr3_aa: CAWSLRGRAYGYTF
cdr3_nt: TGTGCCTGGAGTCTCAGGGGGCGCGCCTATGGCTACACCTTC

v_call: TRBV30
j_call: TRBJ1-2
d_call: TRBD1
clone_size: once
cdr3_aa: CAWSRGQGDGYTF
cdr3_nt: TGTGCCTGGAGTAGAGGACAGGGAGACGGCTACACCTTC

v_call: TRBV9
j_call: TRBJ2-1
d_call: -
clone_size: -
cdr3_aa: CASSVLTDYSEQFF
cdr3_nt: TGTGCCAGCAGCGTATTGACCGACTACAGTGAGCAGTTCTTC

v_call: TRBV30
j_call: TRBJ1-5
d_call: -
clone_size: -
cdr3_aa: CAWSVPASGVNQPQHF
cdr3_nt: TGTGCCTGGAGTGTACCGGCATCGGGAGTCAATCAGCCCCAGCATTTT

v_call: TRBV7-9
j_call: TRBJ1-1
d_call: -
clone_size: -
cdr3_aa: CASETGLRNTEAFF
cdr3_nt: TGTGCCAGCGAGACAGGCCTAAGGAACACTGAAGCTTTCTTT

v_call: TRBV2
j_call: TRBJ2-5
d_call: -
clone_size: -
cdr3_aa: CASSERRRETQYF
cdr3_nt: TGTGCCAGCAGTGAAAGGCGGAGGGAGACCCAGTACTTC

v_call: TRBV21-1
j_call: TRBJ2-7
d_call: -
clone_size: -
cdr3_aa: CASSKGGRDKTPREQYF
cdr3_nt: TGTGCCAGCAGCAAAGGGGGTAGGGACAAAACACCTCGGGAGCAGTACTTC